The 22 T cell receptor beta chains below were found in one sample sequenced in a study of T-cell reconstitution after alpha-beta-depleted transplantation in children. Construction of the TCRbeta library involved unique molecular identifiers. From the PCR reads, TCRdb called clonotypes with MiXCR, one entry per CDR3 protein. The repertoire holds roughly 500,000 distinct CDR3 sequences, with roughly 18% as singletons. The source material was PBMCs from the stem cell graft donor, sampled from the stem cell graft. The receptors shown here come from a human donor who donated a stem cell graft to a child with acute lymphoblastic leukemia.

The J gene is TRBJ2-3, the V gene TRBV4-1; TRBD2 agrees at 12 bases. CDR1 is MGHRA and CDR2 is YSYEKL in the germline V gene. This CDR3 has 17 residues. Germline trimming cut 0 bases from V and 5 bases from J; bases unmatched to any gene: 6. DNA of the CDR3: TGCGCCAGCAGCCAAGATTGGCTAGCGGGAGGGATAGATACGCAGTATTTT. Residues: CASSQDWLAGGIDTQYF.

In this sample, this clonotype turned up a few times. The CDR3, as DNA: TGCGCCAGCAGCTTGGGTGTTGGGATAACTAGCTCCTACAATGAGCAGTTCTTC. Translating it yields CASSLGVGITSSYNEQFF. V is TRBV5-1 and J is TRBJ2-1; D perhaps matches TRBD2 (5 bases). Trimming cost V 0 bases and J 0 bases, with 16 bases left between them. This CDR3 region has 18 residues. From germline, CDR1 is SGHRS and CDR2 YFSETQ.

This clonotype was seen only a few times. The rearrangement links TRBV5-1 to TRBJ2-7; D might be TRBD1 (6 bases). Trimming pared 0 bases from V and 4 bases from J, leaving 20 bases between. The germline V gene encodes CDR1 SGHRS and CDR2 YFSETQ. This CDR3 is built from 17 residues. CDR3 DNA sequence: TGCGCCAGCAGCTTGGGTTTTCGTCCGGGACACCGGTACGAGCAGTACTTC. Translating gives CASSLGFRPGHRYEQYF. The full variable domain, rest sourced from reference TRBV5-1 and TRBJ2-7, is KAGVTQTPRYLIKTRGQQVTLSCSPISGHRSVSWYQQTPGQGLQFLFEYFSETQRNKGNFPGRFSGRQFSNSRSEMNVSTLELGDSALYLCASSLGFRPGHRYEQYFGPGTRLTVT.

The gene calls are TRBV2 and TRBJ2-1; D is ambiguous. Looked up from germline, CDR1 is SNHLY and CDR2 is FYNNEI. The CDR3 is 15 amino acids. V gave up 10 bases and J gave up 7 bases, with 23 bases separating them. The CDR3 here is CATPGTVFTGNEQFF. Here the CDR3 DNA reads TGTGCCACCCCAGGAACAGTGTTTACGGGTAATGAGCAGTTCTTC.

This clonotype has more than one count but fewer than ten. V usage is TRBV29-1 and J usage is TRBJ2-1; weak D call: TRBD2 (5 bases). Germline-derived CDR1 and CDR2 are SQVTM and ANQGSEA. Trimming shortened V by 3 bases and J by 4 bases, and 16 bases separated the two germline ends. The CDR3 extends over 15 amino acids. CDR3 DNA: TGCAGCGTTGAGGGTGTATGGACTGGTTACAATGAGCAGTTCTTC. Protein: CSVEGVWTGYNEQFF.

This clonotype was counted between two and nine times. This chain connects TRBV7-8 to TRBJ2-7; D not resolved. CDR1 and CDR2 (germline): SGHVS, FQNEAQ. Trimming took 1 base from V and 0 from J, leaving 13 bases between them. The CDR3 has 16 amino acids. Here the CDR3 reads CASSLEGTLISYEQYF. CDR3 coding DNA: TGTGCCAGCAGCTTAGAAGGAACACTTATCTCCTACGAGCAGTACTTC.

The chain carries TRBV27 and TRBJ2-7; 7 bases align to TRBD1. From germline, CDR1 is MNHEY and CDR2 SMNVEV (reference sequence). The CDR3 consists of 15 residues. V lost 2 bases, J lost 3 bases, and 7 bases stayed unmatched. The CDR3 region has the DNA TGTGCCAGCAGTTTACTGACAGGGTTCGACTACGAGCAGTACTTC. It translates to CASSLLTGFDYEQYF.

The rearrangement joins TRBV2 to TRBJ2-7; TRBD2 matches 7 bases. V lost 7 bases, J lost 3 bases, and 12 bases stayed unmatched. This CDR3 spans 15 amino acids. Germline lookup yields CDR1 SNHLY and CDR2 FYNNEI. The CDR3 is CASTQLGGVFYEQYF. The CDR3, as DNA: TGTGCCAGCACCCAACTTGGGGGGGTATTCTACGAGCAGTACTTC.

This clonotype was counted between two and nine times. The rearrangement uses TRBV4-1 and TRBJ2-4; D gene uncertain. The CDR3 length is 17 residues. Germline CDR1 is MGHRA and CDR2 is YSYEKL. Trimming removed 1 base at V and 11 bases at J, with 24 bases between. This chain's CDR3 is CASSQGSDFRRVSVQYF. In DNA, the CDR3 is TGCGCCAGCAGCCAAGGTTCCGATTTTCGTCGGGTTTCGGTTCAGTACTTC.

This chain joins TRBV12-3 or TRBV12-4 and TRBJ1-1; D call uncertain. This CDR3 has 15 amino acids. Trimming took 2 bases from V and 3 from J, leaving 13 bases between them. CDR3 sequence: CASSLRSAKDTEAFF. CDR3 DNA: TGTGCCAGCAGTTTAAGGTCAGCGAAGGACACTGAAGCTTTCTTT.

This clonotype has just a few counts. This sequence joins TRBV24-1 and TRBJ2-1; D possibly corresponds to TRBD1 (6 bases). Per germline, CDR1 KGHDR and CDR2 SFDVKD. V gave up 4 bases and J gave up 6 bases, with 18 bases separating them. The CDR3 has 16 residues. The CDR3, as DNA: TGTGCCACCAGTGACCCCGACAGGCCAAGTTCCAATGAGCAGTTCTTC. It encodes CATSDPDRPSSNEQFF.

The chain is built from TRBV5-1 and TRBJ2-2; a weak D match, TRBD2 (6 bases). The V gene's germline CDR1 is SGHRS and CDR2 YFSETQ. V lost 5 bases to trimming and J lost 4 bases, with 24 bases between them. The CDR3 is 18 residues long. This chain's CDR3 is CASRGLDKGGLGTGELFF. The CDR3 DNA reads TGCGCCAGCAGAGGCTTGGACAAGGGAGGTCTAGGCACCGGGGAGCTGTTTTTT.

This clonotype has ten or more counts. The rearrangement joins TRBV5-1 to TRBJ2-1; 12 bases map to TRBD2. The CDR3 extends over 16 amino acids. Per the germline V gene, CDR1 is SGHRS and CDR2 is YFSETQ. The ends lost 0 bases at V and 7 bases at J; junction bases unmatched: 5. In nucleotides, the CDR3 is TGCGCCAGCAGCTTGGGACTAGCGGGGGACTTAAATGAGCAGTTCTTC. Translation: CASSLGLAGDLNEQFF. Full variable domain (remainder filled in from reference TRBV5-1 and TRBJ2-1): KAGVTQTPRYLIKTRGQQVTLSCSPISGHRSVSWYQQTPGQGLQFLFEYFSETQRNKGNFPGRFSGRQFSNSRSEMNVSTLELGDSALYLCASSLGLAGDLNEQFFGPGTRLTVL.

A few counts support this clonotype. The rearrangement uses TRBV7-9 and TRBJ2-1, with 7 bases fitting TRBD1. The J segment lost 8 bases and the V segment lost 5 bases, leaving 6 bases of the junction unmatched. The CDR3 covers 13 residues. Germline CDR1 SEHNR, CDR2 FQNEAQ (reference sequence). CDR3 protein: CASSETGKYEQFF. The CDR3 DNA follows: TGTGCCAGCAGCGAGACAGGGAAGTATGAGCAGTTCTTC.

There are a few counts of this clonotype. J is TRBJ1-5 and V is TRBV7-6, with D unclear. Germline CDR1 reads SGHVS; CDR2 reads FNYEAQ. The CDR3 consists of 14 residues. Trimming stripped 5 bases from V and 2 bases from J, with 10 bases between. The CDR3, as DNA: TGTGCCAGCAGCCCGGGAAGTGGCAATCAGCCCCAGCATTTT. Protein: CASSPGSGNQPQHF.

V and J are TRBV20-1 and TRBJ2-7, with D hard to call. The V end lost 5 bases, the J end lost 2 bases, and 16 bases lay between the germline ends. This CDR3 region has 14 residues. From germline, CDR1 is DFQATT and CDR2 SNEGSKA (reference sequence). The CDR3 loop is CSALQQFWTYEQYF. DNA for the CDR3: TGCAGTGCTTTGCAGCAATTTTGGACCTACGAGCAGTACTTC.

The chain is built from TRBV30 and TRBJ1-1; no firm D call. This CDR3 is built from 11 residues. V was cut by 3 bases and J by 2 bases, with 4 bases left in between. CDR1 is GTSNPN, CDR2 SVGIG, per germline (reference sequence). CDR3 sequence reads: CAWSFNTEAFF. CDR3 sequence (DNA): TGTGCCTGGAGCTTTAACACTGAAGCTTTCTTT.

Only a few counts were recorded for this clonotype. This chain links TRBV11-2 with TRBJ2-1; the D gene could be TRBD1 or TRBD2 (5 bases each). The ends were cut back, 4 bases at V and 7 bases at J, with 14 bases in the middle. Germline CDR1 is SGHAT and CDR2 is FQNNGV. The CDR3 is made up of 14 amino acids. CDR3 sequence reads: CASSSRDPWNEQFF. CDR3 bases: TGTGCCAGCAGCTCACGGGACCCGTGGAATGAGCAGTTCTTC.

The rearrangement joins TRBV3-1 to TRBJ2-5; 8 nucleotides line up with TRBD1. With V trimmed by 6 bases and J by 5 bases, 20 bases remained unmatched. Germline V lookup: CDR1 LGHDT, CDR2 YNNKEL (reference sequence). This CDR3 contains 18 residues. The CDR3 spells CASSLLRSGAGGRETQYF. In nucleotides, the CDR3 is TGTGCCAGCAGTTTACTTCGGTCCGGGGCAGGGGGCAGGGAGACCCAGTACTTC.

The sample holds a few counts of this clonotype. The chain couples TRBV10-3 to TRBJ2-3, with D possibly matching TRBD1 (6 bases). The CDR3 is 15 amino acids. V was cut by 3 bases and J by 2 bases, with 12 bases left in between. Germline lookup yields CDR1 ENHRY and CDR2 SYGVKD. The CDR3 region is CAISDRGPHTDTQYF. The CDR3 nucleotides read TGTGCCATCAGTGACAGGGGTCCCCACACAGATACGCAGTATTTT.

This chain links TRBV3-1 with TRBJ2-3, with D hard to call. Germline V lookup: CDR1 LGHDT, CDR2 YNNKEL (reference sequence). This CDR3 spans 15 amino acids. V dropped 5 bases and J dropped 4 bases, with 16 bases sitting between them. CDR3 nucleotides: TGTGCCAGCAGCTCCCGGCCCGTCGGCCCAGATACGCAGTATTTT. It yields the protein CASSSRPVGPDTQYF.

This clonotype has a handful of counts. The chain joins TRBV20-1 to TRBJ2-7; 8 bases map to TRBD2. The ends lost 5 bases at V and 5 bases at J; junction bases unmatched: 14. The length of the CDR3 is 15 residues. The germline V gene has CDR1 DFQATT and CDR2 SNEGSKA (reference sequence). CDR3 in DNA: TGCAGTGCTCAGTGGGCGGGAGGCCGCCCTAACGAGCAGTACTTC. This gives the protein CSAQWAGGRPNEQYF.